This is a list of T cell receptor beta chains from one sample in a study of molecular identifiers for immune sequencing clone quantification. From the PCR reads, TCRdb called clonotypes with MiXCR, one entry per CDR3 protein. The sample lists approximately 550,000 distinct CDR3 sequences, around 23% occurring once. Sequenced sample: naive CD8+ T cells from blood, with Jurkat cell RNA spiked in. Source of these receptors: a human donor in good health. Some libraries in this study had Jurkat cell RNA spiked in. CDR3s leave out the opening cysteine and the closing phenylalanine or tryptophan. A D gene is named only where the DNA matches it firmly.

>11|NA|TRBJ2-7|TRBV5-6
ASSLDPLMEQY
>14|TRBD2|TRBJ2-7|TRBV20-1
SAPQLAGGPEVEQY
>14|TRBD1|TRBJ1-1|TRBV4-1
ASSQDGTGGNTEAF
>13|TRBD1|TRBJ1-5|TRBV6-5
ASSYSTGVDQPQH
>13|NA|TRBJ2-7|TRBV5-1
ASRPYAGALVAQY
>13|TRBD1|TRBJ2-2|TRBV12-5
ASGGDRGSAGELF
>11|NA|TRBJ2-2|TRBV30
AWSDRVAGELF
>14|TRBD1|TRBJ2-3|TRBV28
ASSRTGTGVTDTQY
>13|NA|TRBJ2-1|TRBV20-1
SARDPSVPYNEQF
>12|NA|TRBJ2-7|TRBV20-1
RAGGAGAPLEQY
>12|TRBD2|TRBJ2-1|TRBV7-9
ASSLVGGLEEQF
>11|NA|TRBJ1-5|TRBV30
AWSIGMGQPQH
>14|NA|TRBJ2-7|TRBV5-5
ASSLERPRWKYEQY
>10|NA|TRBJ1-1|TRBV29-1
RVDPDYTEAL
>10|NA|TRBJ1-1|TRBV6-2/TRBV6-3
ASSYGGRGAF
>9|NA|TRBJ1-4|TRBV7-9
ATPLGEKLF
>15|TRBD2|TRBJ2-3|TRBV19
ASSISGGRAFGDTQY